This T cell receptor beta chain was found in a study of shared clonotypes between healthy human individuals. Evenly divided among several immunoSEQ plates was the genomic DNA of each subset. The method was immunoSEQ multiplex PCR; TCRdb's version includes in-frame clones alone and lacks a portion of them. The table records approximately 1.5 million clones, under 99% of them present only once. The length of the CDR3 is 15 residues. Germline loops: CDR1 MNHEY, CDR2 SVGAGI. The junction had 6 bases not matched to a gene; V was cut back by 5 bases and J by 0 bases. Only Caucasian adults living in Nashville, Tennessee made up the donor group. Study-wide findings and caveats: Sequencing depth was predicted to influence how clonotypes are shared among donors.

Turning to this clone: Its antigen is not known.

This sequence originates from a man aged 25-40 years in good health. The chain carries TRBV6-5 and TRBJ2-7; 8 bases are a match to TRBD1. The source material was naive CD4+ T cells sorted from blood. Subset in this sample: CD45RA+ positively selected. The CDR3, as DNA: TGTGCCAGCAGTCCACGGACAGGGTTCTCCTACGAGCAGTACTTC. It translates to CASSPRTGFSYEQYF.